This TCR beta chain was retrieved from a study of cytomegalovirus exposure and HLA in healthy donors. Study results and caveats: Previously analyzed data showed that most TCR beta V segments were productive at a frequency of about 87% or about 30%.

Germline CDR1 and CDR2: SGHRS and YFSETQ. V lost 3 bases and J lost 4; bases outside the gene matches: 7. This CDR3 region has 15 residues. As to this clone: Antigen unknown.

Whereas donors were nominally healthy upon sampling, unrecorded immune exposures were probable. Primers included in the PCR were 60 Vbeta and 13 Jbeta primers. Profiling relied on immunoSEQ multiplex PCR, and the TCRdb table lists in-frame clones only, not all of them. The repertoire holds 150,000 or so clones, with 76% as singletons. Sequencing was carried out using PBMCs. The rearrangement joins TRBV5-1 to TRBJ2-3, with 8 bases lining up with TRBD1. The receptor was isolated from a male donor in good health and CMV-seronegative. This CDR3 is CASSSGQGEADTQYF. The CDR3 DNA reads TGCGCCAGCAGCTCCGGACAGGGAGAGGCAGATACGCAGTATTTT.